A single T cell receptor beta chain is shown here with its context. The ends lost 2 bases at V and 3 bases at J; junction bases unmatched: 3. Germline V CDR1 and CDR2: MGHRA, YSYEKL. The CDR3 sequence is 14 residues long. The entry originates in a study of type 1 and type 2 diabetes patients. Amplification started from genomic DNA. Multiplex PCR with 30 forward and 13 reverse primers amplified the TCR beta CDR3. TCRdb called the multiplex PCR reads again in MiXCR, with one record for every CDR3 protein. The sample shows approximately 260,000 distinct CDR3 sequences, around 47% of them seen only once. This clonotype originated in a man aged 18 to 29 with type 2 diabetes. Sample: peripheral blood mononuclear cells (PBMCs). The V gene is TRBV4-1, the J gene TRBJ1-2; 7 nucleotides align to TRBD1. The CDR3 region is CASSQPGTDYGYTF. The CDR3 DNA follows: TGCGCCAGCAGCCAACCCGGGACAGACTATGGCTACACCTTC.